Shown below are 6 T cell receptor beta chains from a single sample sequenced in a study of post-analysis software for immune sequencing data. Study observations and caveats: Among five TRBV segments more frequent in patients than controls were TRBV5-6, TRBV5-1 and TRBV20-1.

Their cognate antigens are unknown. Libraries were made from TCR beta cDNA, and they carried unique molecular identifiers. TCRdb processed the PCR reads anew with MiXCR; each CDR3 protein has one entry. The profile shows around 770,000 distinct CDR3 sequences, about 45% of them singletons. Material for sequencing was blood. All receptors derive from a girl between 5 and 17 years old with multiple sclerosis.

This clonotype was seen more than once but under ten times. DNA of the CDR3: TGTGCTAGTGGTTTGGTGGGCCGGGGCCAGCATTTT. As protein: CASGLVGRGQHF. The chain uses TRBV12-5 and TRBJ1-5; unclear D gene. V lost 0 bases to trimming and J lost 12 bases, with 9 bases between them. Germline V gene sequence: CDR1 LGHNT, CDR2 FRNRAP. The CDR3 has 12 residues.

The rearrangement joins TRBV6-4 to TRBJ2-1; D unclear. The CDR3 totals 12 residues. Germline assignment: CDR1 MRHNA and CDR2 SNTAGT. Trimming stripped 1 base from V and 7 bases from J, with 5 bases between. As DNA, the CDR3 is TGTGCCAGCAGTGACTTCGGTAATGAGCAGTTCTTC. This translates into CASSDFGNEQFF.

The count of this clonotype is one. An end of the junction differs from the germline gene, which may be a read error. The chain links TRBV12-3 or TRBV12-4 to TRBJ2-5; 9 positions agree with TRBD2. This CDR3 is built from 13 residues. CDR3 protein: CASSLAGIETQYF. The CDR3 DNA follows: TGTGCCAGCAGTCTAGCGGGGATCGAGACCCAGTACTTC.

This clonotype has just a few counts. This sequence joins TRBV24-1 and TRBJ2-5; either TRBD1 or TRBD2 may supply D (6 bases each). CDR1 is KGHDR and CDR2 is SFDVKD in the germline V gene. The CDR3 totals 13 residues. Trimming stripped 5 bases from V and 5 bases from J, with 11 bases between. This CDR3 is CATSVGGRETQYF. DNA for the CDR3: TGTGCCACCAGTGTCGGGGGCAGGGAGACCCAGTACTTC.

The chain joins TRBV20-1 to TRBJ2-1; D is possibly TRBD2 (5 bases). CDR1 is DFQATT, CDR2 SNEGSKA, per germline (reference sequence). V shed 5 bases and J shed 8 bases, with 13 bases lying between them. The CDR3 sequence is 12 residues long. CDR3: CSARTLSDEQFF. CDR3 DNA sequence: TGCAGTGCTCGGACTCTTTCGGATGAGCAGTTCTTC.

This clonotype was counted a few times. The rearrangement joins TRBV9 to TRBJ1-6; maybe TRBD1 (5 bases). The V gene lost 2 bases and the J gene lost 7 bases, with 10 bases spanning the gap. The CDR3 covers 14 residues. The V gene's germline CDR1 is SGDLS and CDR2 YYNGEE. CDR3 DNA: TGTGCCAGCAGCGTCCAGGGCGAGAATTCACCCCTCCACTTT. It yields the protein CASSVQGENSPLHF. Combining the CDR3 with reference TRBV9 and TRBJ1-6 gives the whole variable domain DSGVTQTPKHLITATGQRVTLRCSPRSGDLSVYWYQQSLDQGLQFLIQYYNGEERAKGNILERFSAQQFPDLHSELNLSSLELGDSALYFCASSVQGENSPLHFGNGTRLTVT.